The next 23 T cell receptor beta chains were all read from a single sample in a study of patients and donors after allogeneic stem cell transplantation. MiXCR was run by TCRdb on the RT-PCR reads, yielding one entry per CDR3 protein. The sample gives tens of thousands of distinct CDR3 sequences, around 48% of which show up once; 60% to 65% is in the top ten. Sequencing used blood, either unsorted or a sorted T cell fraction (not recorded which). Receptors originate from a human donor who was either an allogeneic HSCT recipient or a stem cell or donor lymphocyte infusion donor (not recorded which). It is not recorded whose cells these are; they may come from a transplant donor.

In this sample, this clonotype turned up a few times. The CDR3 DNA follows: TGTGCCAGCAGTAACACTGGGAGCGGGATAGCCACTGAAGCTTTCTTT. Protein sequence: CASSNTGSGIATEAFF. The V and J genes are TRBV3-1 and TRBJ1-1; no firm D call. Germline CDR1 and CDR2: LGHDT and YNNKEL (reference sequence). This CDR3 contains 16 residues. V was cut by 6 bases and J by 4 bases, with 21 bases left in between.

The CDR3 sequence is CASSYGGRAYGYTF. The CDR3 nucleotides are TGTGCCAGCAGTTACGGGGGGCGAGCCTATGGCTACACCTTC. The chain carries TRBV6-5 and TRBJ1-2; tentatively, D is TRBD1 (6 bases). The CDR3 is 14 amino acids. Germline V CDR1 and CDR2: MNHEY, SVGAGI. With 2 bases removed from V and 4 bases from J, the gap between germline ends came to 11 bases.

In its sample, this clonotype was seen a few times. V and J are TRBV27 and TRBJ1-4; D is uncertain. V was trimmed by 6 bases and J by 2 bases, leaving 13 bases between them. The CDR3 is made up of 15 amino acids. CDR1 and CDR2 from the germline V gene are MNHEY and SMNVEV (reference sequence). CDR3 nucleotide sequence: TGTGCCAGCAGCCGAGAAAGGCTGACTAATGAAAAACTGTTTTTT. This gives the protein CASSRERLTNEKLFF.

This chain uses TRBV7-9 with TRBJ1-2, with D uncertain. The length of the CDR3 is 12 residues. Trimming took 4 bases from V and 1 from J, leaving 4 bases between them. The germline V gene encodes CDR1 SEHNR and CDR2 FQNEAQ (reference sequence). CDR3 DNA sequence: TGTGCCAGCAGCTCCCTTAACTATGGCTACACCTTC. This codes for CASSSLNYGYTF.

J is TRBJ2-3 and V is TRBV4-3; TRBD2 is a possible D gene (5 bases). The CDR3 sequence is 15 residues long. Germline V gene lookup returns CDR1 LGHNA and CDR2 YSLEER. Trimming cost V 4 bases and J 3 bases, with 14 bases left between them. CDR3 DNA: TGCGCCAGCAGCCCCGGACTCCCCGGGACAGATACGCAGTATTTT. This translates into CASSPGLPGTDTQYF.

This clonotype turned up a few times. CDR3 in amino acids: CSARDNIGFGRAQHF. The CDR3 bases are TGCAGTGCTAGAGACAACATAGGTTTTGGGAGGGCCCAGCATTTT. The V call is TRBV20-1, the J call TRBJ1-5; D is uncertain. V was cut by 0 bases and J by 11 bases, with 20 bases left in between. CDR3 length: 15 residues. Germline V gene sequence: CDR1 DFQATT, CDR2 SNEGSKA (reference sequence).

This clonotype was found a few times. J is TRBJ1-5 and V is TRBV5-1; D is unclear. V was trimmed by 0 bases and J by 6 bases, leaving 10 bases between them. CDR1 is SGHRS, CDR2 YFSETQ, per germline. This CDR3 spans 14 amino acids. Here the CDR3 reads CASSLEVGSQPQHF. CDR3 nucleotides: TGCGCCAGCAGCTTGGAAGTTGGGAGTCAGCCCCAGCATTTT.

The CDR3 region is CASSEDSLNTEAFF. For the CDR3, the DNA is TGTGCCAGCAGTGAGGACAGCTTAAACACTGAAGCTTTCTTT. V is TRBV6-6 and J is TRBJ1-1; weak D call: TRBD1 (6 bases). CDR3 size: 14 residues. CDR1 is MNHNY, CDR2 SVGAGI, per germline (reference sequence). Deletions cut 5 bases from V and 2 bases from J, with 12 bases between.

This chain uses TRBV4-3 with TRBJ2-7; 7 bases are a match to TRBD1. The V segment lost 0 bases and the J segment 4 bases; nucleotides outside the gene matches: 0. Germline lookup yields CDR1 LGHNA and CDR2 YSLEER. CDR3 length: 13 residues. Written as DNA, the CDR3 is TGCGCCAGCAGCCAAGACAGGGGGTACGAGCAGTACTTC. It specifies CASSQDRGYEQYF.

V and J are TRBV7-2 and TRBJ1-1; no reliable D call. This CDR3 region has 12 residues. V shed 0 bases and J shed 8 bases, with 7 bases lying between them. The germline V gene encodes CDR1 SGHTA and CDR2 FQGNSA. The CDR3 DNA sequence: TGTGCCAGCAGCTTAGCGCGAGAGGAAGCTTTCTTT. This gives the protein CASSLAREEAFF.

The genes are TRBV29-1 and TRBJ2-6, with TRBD2 matching over 8 bases. Per the germline V gene, CDR1 is SQVTM and CDR2 is ANQGSEA. CDR3 length equals 16 residues. V shed 1 base and J 0 bases; nucleotides not matched to a gene: 2. CDR3 bases: TGCAGCGTTGAAGTGCGGGGGGACTCTGGGGCCAACGTCCTGACTTTC. It encodes CSVEVRGDSGANVLTF.

The V and J genes are TRBV27 and TRBJ1-2; no definite D call. Germline assignment: CDR1 MNHEY and CDR2 SMNVEV (reference sequence). V dropped 5 bases and J dropped 2 bases, with 15 bases sitting between them. This CDR3 comprises 15 residues. The CDR3 loop is CASSRLTNANYGYTF. As DNA, the CDR3 is TGTGCCAGCAGTAGACTAACGAACGCGAACTATGGCTACACCTTC.

This clonotype was detected a few times. The germline gene is not matched at one end of the junction; a read error may be the cause. V is TRBV5-1 and J is TRBJ1-2, with a possible D match to TRBD1 (5 bases). The CDR3 has 11 residues. CDR1 is SGHRS, CDR2 YFSETQ, per germline. The CDR3 sequence: CASSSGGGYTF. DNA for the CDR3: TGTGCCAGCAGCTCGGGGGGAGGCTACACCTTC.

Concerning this clonotype itself: At one end the junction does not follow the germline gene, possibly because of a read error. V usage is TRBV20-1 and J usage is TRBJ2-4; 7 nucleotides match TRBD1. The germline V gene has CDR1 DFQATT and CDR2 SNEGSKA (reference sequence). There are 15 residues in the CDR3. CDR3 sequence reads: CSATWTGRGKNVQYF. The CDR3 region has the DNA TGCAGTGCGACCTGGACAGGACGAGGCAAAAACGTTCAGTACTTC.

The CDR3 here is CASSLEGDTQYF. The CDR3 bases are TGTGCCAGCAGTTTAGAGGGGGATACGCAGTATTTT. The chain is built from TRBV27 and TRBJ2-3; perhaps D is TRBD1 or TRBD2 (5 bases each). This CDR3 is 12 amino acids long. The V end was cut by 2 bases, the J end by 6 bases, with 6 bases between. In germline, CDR1 is MNHEY, CDR2 SMNVEV (reference sequence).

In nucleotides, the CDR3 is TGCGCCAGCAGCGCCGGGACCCCCTCCTACAATGAGCAGTTCTTC. Amino acid sequence: CASSAGTPSYNEQFF. V usage is TRBV5-1 and J usage is TRBJ2-1; D assignment may be TRBD1 or TRBD2 (5 bases each). CDR1 and CDR2 from the germline V gene are SGHRS and YFSETQ. Trimming left V 4 bases short and J 0 bases short, with 11 bases between. This CDR3 is 15 amino acids long.

V and J are TRBV27 and TRBJ1-1, with a possible D match to TRBD1 (5 bases). V was pared by 3 bases and J by 3 bases, with 20 bases between. Germline V gene lookup returns CDR1 MNHEY and CDR2 SMNVEV (reference sequence). CDR3 length: 17 residues. CDR3 amino acids: CASSFGPPGWGDTEAFF. In DNA form, the CDR3 reads TGTGCCAGCAGTTTTGGGCCCCCTGGTTGGGGGGACACTGAAGCTTTCTTT.

V is TRBV10-3 and J is TRBJ1-2; D is ambiguous. Germline CDR1 reads ENHRY; CDR2 reads SYGVKD. CDR3 length: 13 residues. Trimming cost V 7 bases and J 0 bases, with 9 bases left between them. Written as DNA, the CDR3 is TGTGCCATCACCGCGGACCCTAACTATGGCTACACCTTC. Amino acids: CAITADPNYGYTF.

Only a few counts were recorded for this clonotype. The chain uses TRBV12-5 and TRBJ1-1; possibly TRBD1 for D (6 bases). The germline V gene encodes CDR1 LGHNT and CDR2 FRNRAP. Trimming pared 4 bases from V and 0 bases from J, leaving 9 bases between. CDR3 length equals 14 residues. CDR3 region: CASGSGQMNTEAFF. As DNA, the CDR3 is TGTGCTAGTGGTTCCGGACAGATGAACACTGAAGCTTTCTTT.

This clonotype has a handful of counts. J is TRBJ1-5 and V is TRBV7-9; no clear D. Trimming stripped 4 bases from V and 10 bases from J, with 17 bases between. Germline V CDR1 and CDR2: SEHNR, FQNEAQ (reference sequence). This CDR3 has 14 residues. The CDR3 sequence is CASSSGHRGEPQHF. The CDR3 region has the DNA TGTGCCAGCAGCTCCGGGCACCGGGGAGAACCCCAGCATTTT.

As DNA, the CDR3 is TGTGCCAGCAGGGTTAGACCTTCGGGACGAAACTACGAGCAGTACTTC. It encodes CASRVRPSGRNYEQYF. The chain is built from TRBV28 and TRBJ2-7; D tentatively reads TRBD1 or TRBD2 (5 bases each). V gave up 6 bases and J gave up 3 bases, with 21 bases separating them. This CDR3 contains 16 residues. Germline values: CDR1 MDHEN, CDR2 SYDVKM.

The CDR3 bases are TGTGCCAGCAGCTTAGTGAGGGGCTCTGGAAACACCATATATTTT. This encodes CASSLVRGSGNTIYF. The chain employs TRBV7-2 and TRBJ1-3; a possible D gene is TRBD1 (5 bases). Trimming left V 1 base short and J 0 bases short, with 7 bases between. Germline assignment: CDR1 SGHTA and CDR2 FQGNSA. CDR3 length equals 15 residues.

This chain joins TRBV20-1 and TRBJ1-5; D might be TRBD1 (6 bases). This CDR3 comprises 14 residues. CDR1 is DFQATT, CDR2 SNEGSKA, per germline (reference sequence). Trimming pared 4 bases from V and 1 base from J, leaving 11 bases between. This CDR3 reads CSATTGFSNQPQHF. CDR3 sequence (DNA): TGCAGTGCTACCACAGGGTTCAGCAATCAGCCCCAGCATTTT.